This TCR beta chain was sequenced in a study of response to subunit inactivated influenza vaccine. This CDR3 is built from 13 residues. V lost 6 bases to trimming and J lost 4 bases, with 10 bases between them. A single record per CDR3 protein comes from TCRdb applying MiXCR to the RT-PCR reads. The top ten clones hold 1.5% to 2% of a sample with hundreds of thousands of distinct CDR3 sequences, 25% of them seen once. This sample comprised CD4+ T cells sorted from PBMCs, obtained 4 to 6 days after vaccination. The rearrangement joins TRBV12-3 or TRBV12-4 to TRBJ2-1; D is perhaps TRBD2 (6 bases). The receptor's source is a man aged 50 to 60 who received an inactivated influenza vaccine. The CDR3 DNA follows: TGTGCCAGCAGAGGTGCGGGGTACAATGAGCAGTTCTTC. Translated, it gives CASRGAGYNEQFF.